The 5 T cell receptor beta chains below come from one sample, sequenced in a study of cytomegalovirus exposure and HLA in healthy donors. Data came from immunoSEQ multiplex PCR; TCRdb stores just in-frame clones and leaves some out. The repertoire includes 200,000 to 250,000 clones, more than 75% of them detected once, and around 3% sits in the top ten. The specimen was PBMCs. Receptors originate from a man younger than 35 in good health and CMV-seronegative.

The V and J genes are TRBV5-6 and TRBJ1-5; D is uncertain. V lost 0 bases, J lost 4 bases, and 5 bases lay in between. The CDR3 runs to 13 residues. Germline CDR1 and CDR2: SGHDT and YYEEEE. The CDR3, as DNA: TGTGCCAGCAGCTTGGACAGAAATCAGCCCCAGCATTTT. It codes for CASSLDRNQPQHF. Using reference TRBV5-6 and TRBJ1-5 for the parts outside the CDR3, the full variable domain is DAGVTQSPTHLIKTRGQQVTLRCSPKSGHDTVSWYQQALGQGPQFIFQYYEEEERQRGNFPDRFSGHQFPNYSSELNVNALLLGDSALYLCASSLDRNQPQHFGDGTRLSIL.

Here the CDR3 reads CASSATNTGELFF. CDR3 DNA sequence: TGTGCCAGCAGTGCCACAAACACCGGGGAGCTGTTTTTT. This rearrangement joins TRBV6-5 to TRBJ2-2; D is ambiguous. Germline V CDR1 and CDR2: MNHEY, SVGAGI. V shed 5 bases and J shed 2 bases, with 6 bases lying between them. This CDR3 has 13 residues.

This clone was detected only a few times. The CDR3 sequence: CASSTGGSGNTIYF. Written as DNA, the CDR3 is TGCGCCAGCAGCACCGGGGGCTCTGGAAACACCATATATTTT. V is TRBV5-1 and J is TRBJ1-3; TRBD1 is a possible D gene (5 bases). Trimming cost V 4 bases and J 0 bases, with 8 bases left between them. Per the germline V gene, CDR1 is SGHRS and CDR2 is YFSETQ. The CDR3 consists of 14 residues. The whole variable domain, filled in from reference TRBV5-1 and TRBJ1-3, reads KAGVTQTPRYLIKTRGQQVTLSCSPISGHRSVSWYQQTPGQGLQFLFEYFSETQRNKGNFPGRFSGRQFSNSRSEMNVSTLELGDSALYLCASSTGGSGNTIYFGEGSWLTVV.

V gene TRBV4-3 combines with J gene TRBJ1-5; D is perhaps TRBD1 (6 bases). The CDR3 contains 12 residues. V was shortened by 10 bases and J by 5 bases, with 12 bases between the two germline ends. Germline V gives CDR1 LGHNA, CDR2 YSLEER. CDR3 bases: TGCGCCAACACAGGGCCTCATCAGCCCCAGCATTTT. This encodes CANTGPHQPQHF.

The chain employs TRBV19 and TRBJ2-1; weak D call: TRBD2 (6 bases). Germline V gene lookup returns CDR1 LNHDA and CDR2 SQIVND (reference sequence). CDR3 length equals 15 residues. With 2 bases removed from V and 5 bases from J, the gap between germline ends came to 13 bases. Here the CDR3 reads CASSIYGGIDNEQFF. The DNA of the CDR3 is TGTGCCAGTAGTATATACGGGGGAATCGACAATGAGCAGTTCTTC.